The 11 T cell receptor beta chains reported below all come from one sample, sequenced in a study of Ad26.COV2.S vaccination and SARS-CoV-2 variants (dated by TCRdb to the early 2020s). The library relied on the immunoSEQ multiplex PCR assay. This immuneACCESS table, as held by TCRdb, lists in-frame sequences with V and J called but not all clones. Of the missing ones, under half trace to an unresolved V gene in checked studies; the others have no known cause. For this sample there are more than 400,000 clones; approximately 90% appear just once. The leading ten clones occupy about 1.7% of the sample. The treatment or condition label here, explained by the study, means: roughly 20 received Ad26.COV2.S at low or high dose, single or two shots; roughly five received placebo; per-sample allocation not given. For vaccine and placebo recipients, the sequenced repertoires came from samples collected on day 63 after the first injection.

The sequenced sample was peripheral blood, obtained in a trial of Ad26.COV2.S vaccine versus placebo. The receptors stem from a person aged 18-65 years who received the Ad26.COV2.S COVID-19 vaccine or a placebo.

The chain joins TRBV18 to TRBJ2-1; possible D gene TRBD2, 5 bases. CDR3 length equals 15 residues. Germline assignment: CDR1 KGHSH and CDR2 LQKENI. With 1 base removed from V and 0 bases from J, the gap between germline ends came to 7 bases. Here the CDR3 DNA reads TGTGCCAGCTCACCACTGGGGAGCTCCTACAATGAGCAGTTCTTC. Residues: CASSPLGSSYNEQFF. The variable domain in full, with the rest retrieved from reference TRBV18 and TRBJ2-1, is NAGVMQNPRHLVRRRGQEARLRCSPMKGHSHVYWYRQLPEEGLKFMVYLQKENIIDESGMPKERFSAEFPKEGPSILRIQQVVRGDSAAYFCASSPLGSSYNEQFFGPGTRLTVL.

This clone was seen only once. The same CDR3 is also encoded by other DNA sequences in this sample. This chain joins TRBV7-9 and TRBJ1-2, with D unclear. This CDR3 contains 17 residues. The germline V gene has CDR1 SEHNR and CDR2 FQNEAQ (reference sequence). V was cut by 4 bases and J by 3 bases, with 21 bases left in between. The CDR3 DNA reads as TGTGCCAGCAGCTCCGTCTCAAGTGAGGATTATTACTATGGCTACACCTTC. The encoded protein is CASSSVSSEDYYYGYTF.

The chain recombines TRBV21-1 with TRBJ2-2. TRBV21-1 constitutes a pseudogene. CDR3 size: 9 residues. The CDR3 loop is CASTGELFF. In DNA form, the CDR3 reads TGTGCCAGCACCGGGGAGCTGTTTTTT.

CDR3 nucleotides: TGTGCCAGTAGTATTGGATACGGACAGCTGAACACTGAAGCTTTCTTT. Protein product: CASSIGYGQLNTEAFF. The chain links TRBV19 to TRBJ1-1; tentative D call: TRBD1 (6 bases). This CDR3 has 16 residues. V dropped 3 bases and J dropped 0 bases, with 14 bases sitting between them. In germline, CDR1 is LNHDA, CDR2 SQIVND (reference sequence).

This chain connects TRBV6-2 or TRBV6-3 to TRBJ1-5; no clear D gene. Germline CDR1 MNHEY, CDR2 SVGEGT. V lost 6 bases, J lost 2 bases, and 14 bases lay in between. This CDR3 region has 15 residues. The CDR3 bases are TGTGCCAGCAGCCCCCGAGGGTTAGGCAATCAGCCCCAGCATTTT. Its translation: CASSPRGLGNQPQHF.

The V gene is TRBV5-4, the J gene TRBJ1-4; D is unresolved. Germline CDR1 SGHNT, CDR2 YYREEE (reference sequence). The CDR3 extends over 13 amino acids. Trimming stripped 3 bases from V and 6 bases from J, with 9 bases between. The CDR3 coding sequence is TGTGCCAGCAGCTCGACGTTGTATGAAAAACTGTTTTTT. This gives the protein CASSSTLYEKLFF.

A note on this clone: Other DNA variants within this sample encode the same CDR3. The chain combines TRBV19 with TRBJ2-1; weak D call: TRBD2 (5 bases). CDR1 LNHDA and CDR2 SQIVND come from the germline V gene (reference sequence). V was pared by 3 bases and J by 0 bases, with 9 bases between. This CDR3 has 15 residues. Here the CDR3 reads CASSIQGSSYNEQFF. The CDR3 nucleotides read TGTGCCAGTAGTATTCAAGGGAGCTCCTACAATGAGCAGTTCTTC.

This chain links TRBV19 with TRBJ2-7; the D is unclear. This CDR3 is 15 amino acids long. The germline V and J ends were trimmed by 2 bases and 3 bases, with 14 bases remaining between them. From germline, CDR1 is LNHDA and CDR2 SQIVND (reference sequence). CDR3 amino acids: CASSIKRSGSYEQYF. DNA for the CDR3: TGTGCCAGTAGTATAAAGCGTTCGGGCAGCTACGAGCAGTACTTC.

For this clone: This sample also contains other DNA sequences that code for the same CDR3. The rearrangement uses TRBV6-2 or TRBV6-3 and TRBJ2-7; D call uncertain. There are 12 residues in the CDR3. The V end was cut by 0 bases, the J end by 4 bases, with 4 bases between. CDR1 MNHEY and CDR2 SVGEGT come from the germline V gene. The CDR3 reads CASSYSVYEQYF. For the CDR3, the DNA is TGTGCCAGCAGTTACTCGGTATACGAGCAGTACTTC.

This chain uses TRBV29-1 with TRBJ2-1; D not certain. CDR1 and CDR2 (germline): SQVTM, ANQGSEA. Trimming stripped 4 bases from V and 4 bases from J, with 11 bases between. The CDR3 extends over 13 amino acids. The chain's CDR3 is CSVGASPYNEQFF. As DNA, the CDR3 is TGCAGCGTTGGGGCTAGTCCTTACAATGAGCAGTTCTTC.

This sequence joins TRBV12-3 or TRBV12-4 and TRBJ1-1; D is undetermined. The V and J ends lost 6 bases and 9 bases respectively, with 14 bases between them. The CDR3 contains 12 residues. The CDR3 DNA reads as TGTGCCAGCAGCGAACACCCCCTTAAAGCTTTCTTT. As protein: CASSEHPLKAFF.